The source of this TCR beta chain is a study of T cell repertoires in cytomegalovirus infection. Across the whole study: Both CMV infection and a matching HLA type were indicated by public TCR beta signatures. Study-level results: Across the ex vivo response, the dominant clonotypes were HLA-C-restricted CMV-specific TCR beta clonotypes.

V shed 6 bases, J shed 4 bases, and the junction held 7 bases outside the gene matches. Looked up from germline, CDR1 is SEHNR and CDR2 is FQNEAQ (reference sequence). The CDR3 contains 17 residues. TCRdb recomputed calls from the reads with MiXCR, one row per CDR3 protein. The table shows 560,000 or so distinct CDR3 sequences, with approximately 15% occurring only once. This clonotype was counted many times. What it binds is unknown. This clonotype was sampled from a human donor in good health (CMV status not recorded). Some clones in this sample may be carry-over from other donors' samples. Sequences were obtained from CD8+ T cells from PBMCs. The chain couples TRBV7-9 to TRBJ2-2, with 14 positions matching TRBD2. The CDR3 region is CASSDGTSGGFTGELFF. The CDR3 region has the DNA TGTGCCAGCAGTGATGGGACTAGCGGGGGATTCACCGGGGAGCTGTTTTTT. The full variable domain, completed using reference TRBV7-9 and TRBJ2-2, is DTGVSQNPRHKITKRGQNVTFRCDPISEHNRLYWYRQTLGQGPEFLTYFQNEAQLEKSRLLSDRFSAERPKGSFSTLEIQRTEQGDSAMYLCASSDGTSGGFTGELFFGEGSRLTVL.